The T cell receptor beta chain described here comes from a study of blood T cell repertoires in COVID-19. In the study overall: COVID-19 samples from acute and convalescent phases originated in the United States, Italy and Spain.

Enrollees, roughly 18 to 95 years old, lived in fewer than 25 US areas. In assigning cohorts, the study relied on participant-reported clinical history. Germline V gene data show CDR1 as SGHDT and CDR2 as YYEEEE. V was pared by 4 bases and J by 4 bases, with 6 bases of the junction left unmatched. This CDR3 is 15 amino acids long. The method was immunoSEQ multiplex PCR; TCRdb's version includes in-frame clones alone and lacks a portion of them. Among fewer than 250,000 clones listed, roughly 90% were seen once. The genes are TRBV5-6 and TRBJ1-2, with TRBD1 identical over 11 bases. Sequencing used PBMCs or T cells enriched from blood (not recorded which). The receptor comes from a woman aged 25-40 years with acute COVID-19. The CDR3, as DNA: TGTGCCAGCAGCCGCCGGACAGGGGGCCCCTATGGCTACACCTTC. It yields the protein CASSRRTGGPYGYTF.